This T cell receptor beta chain comes out of a study of T cells in Graves' hyperthyroidism and ophthalmopathy. Overall study findings and caveats: Ophthalmopathy was distinguished from stable hyperthyroidism by 13 V-J signatures.

The sample holds a few counts of this clonotype. Antigen specificity is unknown. Clinical symptoms, serum thyroxine and TRAb, thyroid ultrasound and orbital computed tomography together formed the diagnostic basis. RNA transcripts yielded amplified TCR beta CDR3 regions. TCR CDR3 underwent first-round RT-PCR with the HTBI primer set. TCRdb recomputed calls from the multiplex PCR reads with MiXCR, one row per CDR3 protein. The data contain approximately 690,000 distinct CDR3 sequences, less than 25% of them singletons. The CDR3 consists of 15 residues. V lost 3 bases to trimming and J lost 4 bases, with 13 bases between them. Germline CDR1 is LGHDT and CDR2 is YNNKEL (reference sequence).

Sequenced input: blood. The TCR comes from a man between 25 and 39 years old with Graves' ophthalmopathy. V and J are TRBV3-1 and TRBJ2-1; D may be TRBD2 (6 bases). CDR3 nucleotide sequence: TGTGCCAGCAGCCAGGAGCGGGTAGTTTACAATGAGCAGTTCTTC. As protein: CASSQERVVYNEQFF.